The 30 T cell receptor beta chains listed next were all sequenced from one sample in a study of early T cells in non-severe SARS-CoV-2 infection. TCRdb analysed the 5' RACE reads with MiXCR anew, one entry per CDR3 protein. Among roughly 64,000 distinct CDR3 sequences listed, around 11% were seen once. The input for sequencing was whole blood, taken at baseline. The receptors stem from an adult who was a healthcare worker with PCR-confirmed SARS-CoV-2 infection or an uninfected control (not recorded which).

The V call is TRBV5-8, the J call TRBJ1-3; D not resolved. This CDR3 contains 15 residues. CDR1 and CDR2 (germline): SGHTS, YDEGEE. The germline V and J ends were trimmed by 4 bases and 0 bases, with 11 bases remaining between them. This chain's CDR3 is CASSPLLSSGNTIYF. The CDR3 nucleotides read TGTGCCAGCAGCCCTCTCCTCAGCTCTGGAAACACCATATATTTT.

This clonotype was counted between two and nine times. The genes are TRBV6-6 and TRBJ1-2; TRBD1 might be the D (5 bases). Germline assignment: CDR1 MNHNY and CDR2 SVGAGI (reference sequence). V lost 7 bases and J 4 bases, leaving 10 bases between the germline ends. CDR3 length equals 12 residues. The CDR3 region has the DNA TGTGCCAGCAAGCCGGGGGGCTATGGCTACACCTTC. It translates to CASKPGGYGYTF.

This clonotype was detected ten times or more. V is TRBV11-2 and J is TRBJ2-6; TRBD1 is a possible D gene (5 bases). CDR1 and CDR2 (germline): SGHAT, FQNNGV. The CDR3 runs to 15 residues. Trimming stripped 5 bases from V and 4 bases from J, with 12 bases between. The CDR3 loop is CASSAQGPGANVLTF. In DNA form, the CDR3 reads TGTGCCAGCAGCGCGCAGGGTCCCGGGGCCAACGTCCTGACTTTC. The variable domain in full, with the rest retrieved from reference TRBV11-2 and TRBJ2-6, is EAGVAQSPRYKIIEKRQSVAFWCNPISGHATLYWYQQILGQGPKLLIQFQNNGVVDDSQLPKDRFSAERLKGVDSTLKIQPAKLEDSAVYLCASSAQGPGANVLTFGAGSRLTVL.

The chain is built from TRBV11-2 and TRBJ2-3; D remains ambiguous. The CDR3 covers 15 residues. CDR1 and CDR2 (germline): SGHAT, FQNNGV. V was shortened by 1 base and J by 2 bases, with 10 bases between the two germline ends. CDR3 amino acids: CASSLVPSVTDTQYF. DNA for the CDR3: TGTGCCAGCAGCTTAGTTCCCAGCGTCACAGATACGCAGTATTTT. Drawing the rest from reference TRBV11-2 and TRBJ2-3, the complete variable domain is EAGVAQSPRYKIIEKRQSVAFWCNPISGHATLYWYQQILGQGPKLLIQFQNNGVVDDSQLPKDRFSAERLKGVDSTLKIQPAKLEDSAVYLCASSLVPSVTDTQYFGPGTRLTVL.

The chain has TRBV19 and TRBJ1-5; D remains unclear. Germline assignment: CDR1 LNHDA and CDR2 SQIVND (reference sequence). The length of the CDR3 is 16 residues. Between the trimmed V and J ends, which lost 3 bases and 2 bases, there was a span of 14 bases. The CDR3 spells CASSMGFVGGNQPQHF. DNA of the CDR3: TGTGCCAGTAGTATGGGATTTGTCGGAGGCAATCAGCCCCAGCATTTT.

V usage is TRBV14 and J usage is TRBJ1-4; tentatively, D is TRBD1 (6 bases). The CDR3 is made up of 16 amino acids. From germline, CDR1 is SGHDN and CDR2 FVKESK. Trimming shortened V by 4 bases and J by 5 bases, and 17 bases separated the two germline ends. The chain's CDR3 is CASSPGGRDNNEKLFF. Here the CDR3 DNA reads TGTGCCAGCAGCCCGGGAGGTCGGGACAACAATGAAAAACTGTTTTTT.

The J gene is TRBJ1-1, the V gene TRBV12-3 or TRBV12-4; D is perhaps TRBD1 (5 bases). The CDR3 loop spans 11 amino acids. The V end lost 4 bases, the J end lost 9 bases, and 9 bases lay between the germline ends. In nucleotides, the CDR3 is TGTGCCAGCAGTTCGCAGGGTCAAGCTTTCTTT. As protein: CASSSQGQAFF.

In its sample, this clonotype was seen a few times. This chain uses TRBV5-1 with TRBJ2-1; 8 bases line up with TRBD2. Per the germline V gene, CDR1 is SGHRS and CDR2 is YFSETQ. CDR3 length: 16 residues. Trimming cost V 5 bases and J 5 bases; bases outside gene matches: 12. The CDR3 DNA reads TGCGCCAGCAGACCTACCTCGACTAGCGCAAACAATGAGCAGTTCTTC. Its translation: CASRPTSTSANNEQFF.

The sample holds many counts of this clonotype. The chain couples TRBV6-1 to TRBJ1-1, with 12 positions matching TRBD1. The V gene's germline CDR1 is MNHNS and CDR2 SASEGT. J gave up 0 bases and V 5 bases, and 7 bases lay outside the gene matches. The CDR3 has 17 amino acids. CDR3 residues: CASSPWGQGAMNTEAFF. The CDR3 DNA is TGTGCCAGCAGTCCGTGGGGACAGGGGGCCATGAACACTGAAGCTTTCTTT.

The chain joins TRBV7-2 to TRBJ2-1, with unresolved D. The V gene lost 1 base and the J gene lost 8 bases, with 9 bases spanning the gap. Germline CDR1 SGHTA, CDR2 FQGNSA. The CDR3 is 13 amino acids. CDR3 protein: CASSLVTGDEQFF. For the CDR3, the DNA is TGTGCCAGCAGCTTAGTTACGGGTGATGAGCAGTTCTTC.

The CDR3 region has the DNA TGTGCCAGCAGCTTACATCAGAGGGAGACCCAGTACTTC. This gives the protein CASSLHQRETQYF. The chain couples TRBV11-2 to TRBJ2-5; D gene ambiguous. In germline, CDR1 is SGHAT, CDR2 FQNNGV. This CDR3 comprises 13 residues. V lost 2 bases and J 5 bases, leaving 9 bases between the germline ends. The whole variable domain, filled in from reference TRBV11-2 and TRBJ2-5, reads EAGVAQSPRYKIIEKRQSVAFWCNPISGHATLYWYQQILGQGPKLLIQFQNNGVVDDSQLPKDRFSAERLKGVDSTLKIQPAKLEDSAVYLCASSLHQRETQYFGPGTRLLVL.

Worth noting for this clonotype: Germline is not matched at one junction end, which may reflect a read error. The chain employs TRBV18 and TRBJ2-7; 11 bases agree with TRBD2. There are 12 residues in the CDR3. Germline V gives CDR1 KGHSH, CDR2 LQKENI. CDR3 amino acids: CAISPTSGGQYF. CDR3 coding DNA: TGTGCCATCTCACCTACTAGCGGGGGTCAGTACTTC. The full variable domain, its missing parts supplied by reference TRBV18 and TRBJ2-7, is NAGVMQNPRHLVRRRGQEARLRCSPMKGHSHVYWYRQLPEEGLKFMVYLQKENIIDESGMPKERFSAEFPKEGPSILRIQQVVRGDSAAYFCAISPTSGGQYFGPGTRLTVT.

This clonotype was seen more than once but under ten times. This sequence joins TRBV6-1 and TRBJ1-2; D not certain. Germline assignment: CDR1 MNHNS and CDR2 SASEGT. The CDR3 extends over 13 amino acids. V lost 0 bases and J 8 bases, leaving 10 bases between the germline ends. CDR3: CASSEARLFGYTF. The CDR3 nucleotides read TGTGCCAGCAGTGAAGCGCGTCTGTTCGGCTACACCTTC.

This clonotype was seen more than once but under ten times. CDR3 loop: CASSYLAAFF. The CDR3 DNA reads as TGTGCCAGCAGTTACCTCGCGGCTTTCTTT. The V and J genes are TRBV6-6 and TRBJ1-1; D is uncertain. The germline CDR1 and CDR2 sequences are MNHNY and SVGAGI (reference sequence). CDR3 length: 10 residues. The V end lost 2 bases, the J end lost 11 bases, and 6 bases lay between the germline ends.

This clonotype has ten or more counts. This chain links TRBV18 with TRBJ1-2, with D maybe TRBD1 (5 bases). The germline V gene encodes CDR1 KGHSH and CDR2 LQKENI. There are 14 residues in the CDR3. The germline V and J ends were trimmed by 3 bases and 7 bases, with 15 bases remaining between them. CDR3 sequence: CASSPGLGSGGYTF. Written as DNA, the CDR3 is TGTGCCAGCTCACCGGGACTGGGGTCAGGTGGCTACACCTTC.

V gene TRBV6-5 combines with J gene TRBJ2-1; 13 bases agree with TRBD2. From germline, CDR1 is MNHEY and CDR2 SVGAGI. This CDR3 is built from 15 residues. V lost 6 bases, J lost 4 bases, and 3 bases stayed unmatched. The CDR3 loop reads CASRETSGGYNEQFF. CDR3 coding DNA: TGTGCCAGCAGAGAGACTAGCGGGGGGTACAATGAGCAGTTCTTC.

This clonotype was counted ten times or more. The rearrangement uses TRBV29-1 and TRBJ1-2; D ambiguous. The CDR3 contains 13 residues. Germline CDR1 reads SQVTM; CDR2 reads ANQGSEA. The V and J ends lost 4 bases and 8 bases respectively, with 17 bases between them. The CDR3 is CSVGTGRERGYTF. The CDR3 DNA follows: TGCAGCGTTGGGACTGGACGGGAGAGGGGCTACACCTTC.

The chain couples TRBV2 to TRBJ1-1; 9 bases fit TRBD1. With V trimmed by 7 bases and J by 4 bases, 10 bases remained unmatched. CDR1 SNHLY and CDR2 FYNNEI come from the germline V gene. The CDR3 totals 15 residues. For the CDR3, the DNA is TGTGCCAGCAAATGGGACAGGGTGGTTGGCACTGAAGCTTTCTTT. Protein sequence: CASKWDRVVGTEAFF.

The CDR3, as DNA: TGCGCCAGCAGCTTGCAGACAGTGAACACTGAAGCTTTCTTT. Its translation is CASSLQTVNTEAFF. The V gene is TRBV5-1, the J gene TRBJ1-1; tentatively, D is TRBD1 (5 bases). The germline V gene has CDR1 SGHRS and CDR2 YFSETQ. The CDR3 is made up of 14 amino acids. Trimming shortened V by 1 base and J by 0 bases, and 7 bases separated the two germline ends.

This clonotype turned up a few times. The rearrangement joins TRBV11-2 to TRBJ1-2; D gene ambiguous. Germline V gives CDR1 SGHAT, CDR2 FQNNGV. The CDR3 spans 15 residues. Between the trimmed V and J ends, which lost 2 bases and 1 base, there was a span of 11 bases. As DNA, the CDR3 is TGTGCCAGCAGCTTACTCGGTCGAGATAACTATGGCTACACCTTC. Its protein is CASSLLGRDNYGYTF.

The rearrangement joins TRBV12-3 or TRBV12-4 to TRBJ2-5; 9 bases are a match to TRBD2. The CDR3 loop spans 16 amino acids. J lost 3 bases, V lost 1 base, and 6 bases had no gene match. The CDR3: CASSLDLLAGKETQYF. The CDR3 DNA follows: TGTGCCAGCAGTTTAGATTTGCTAGCGGGGAAAGAGACCCAGTACTTC.

This clonotype came up a few times. DNA for the CDR3: TGTGCCAGCAGCCAAGTTCCAGGTCGGGGTGAGCAGTTCTTC. This gives the protein CASSQVPGRGEQFF. This chain connects TRBV3-1 to TRBJ2-1, with D possibly being TRBD2 (5 bases). Germline V gives CDR1 LGHDT, CDR2 YNNKEL (reference sequence). The CDR3 sequence is 14 residues long. V was cut by 1 base and J by 9 bases, with 13 bases left in between.

This clonotype has a handful of counts. The rearrangement joins TRBV7-9 to TRBJ2-3, with D possibly matching TRBD2 (6 bases). Germline V lookup: CDR1 SEHNR, CDR2 FQNEAQ (reference sequence). The CDR3 extends over 15 amino acids. V lost 3 bases and J lost 4, with 14 bases in between. CDR3 loop: CASSFGLASSDTQYF. The CDR3 nucleotides read TGTGCCAGCAGCTTCGGCCTAGCGAGCTCAGATACGCAGTATTTT.

There are many counts of this clonotype. CDR3 nucleotides: TGTGCCAGCAGTTTAGGCAGGGCCAATCAGCCCCAGCATTTT. Translating gives CASSLGRANQPQHF. The chain couples TRBV12-3 or TRBV12-4 to TRBJ1-5; D might be TRBD1 (5 bases). This CDR3 is 14 amino acids long. The V gene lost 1 base and the J gene lost 3 bases, with 7 bases spanning the gap.

This clonotype was observed many times. The chain couples TRBV10-2 to TRBJ2-2; the match to TRBD2 covers 7 bases. The CDR3 has 15 amino acids. Germline V gene lookup returns CDR1 WSHSY and CDR2 SAAADI. V lost 2 bases, J lost 5 bases, and 5 bases stayed unmatched. The CDR3 loop is CASSEGGGRTGELFF. The CDR3 nucleotides read TGCGCCAGCAGTGAGGGCGGGGGTAGAACCGGGGAGCTGTTTTTT.

This sequence joins TRBV29-1 and TRBJ1-1, with D unresolved. Germline CDR1 SQVTM, CDR2 ANQGSEA. Trimming shortened V by 7 bases and J by 6 bases, and 9 bases separated the two germline ends. This CDR3 has 10 residues. Written as DNA, the CDR3 is TGCAGCGCACGGAGCGCTGAAGCTTTCTTT. Protein product: CSARSAEAFF.

This clonotype was detected a few times. This chain uses TRBV29-1 with TRBJ1-2; D gene unclear. The ends were cut back, 2 bases at V and 6 bases at J, with 1 base in the middle. The germline CDR1 and CDR2 sequences are SQVTM and ANQGSEA. The CDR3 loop spans 9 amino acids. The CDR3 is CSVEHGYTF. The CDR3 coding sequence is TGCAGCGTTGAACATGGCTACACCTTC.

This clonotype was recorded many times. Germline and junction disagree at one end, which may indicate a read error. This chain joins TRBV7-7 and TRBJ2-2; 8 bases match TRBD2. Germline-derived CDR1 and CDR2 are SSHAT and FNYEAQ (reference sequence). This CDR3 contains 16 residues. The CDR3 here is CASSLGDLAGTGELFF. CDR3 nucleotide sequence: TGTGCTAGCAGCTTAGGAGACCTAGCGGGCACCGGGGAGCTGTTTTTT.

In this sample, this clonotype turned up many times. The chain joins TRBV18 to TRBJ1-4, with D uncertain. Germline lookup yields CDR1 KGHSH and CDR2 LQKENI. This CDR3 comprises 15 residues. Trimming stripped 0 bases from V and 8 bases from J, with 13 bases between. The CDR3 region is CASSPPSARGEKLFF. The CDR3 coding sequence is TGTGCCAGCTCACCACCGTCTGCGAGAGGGGAAAAACTGTTTTTT. Based on the CDR3 plus reference TRBV18 and TRBJ1-4, the full variable domain is NAGVMQNPRHLVRRRGQEARLRCSPMKGHSHVYWYRQLPEEGLKFMVYLQKENIIDESGMPKERFSAEFPKEGPSILRIQQVVRGDSAAYFCASSPPSARGEKLFFGSGTQLSVL.

This clonotype appeared a few times. The CDR3 spells CASSLQGRAEAFF. CDR3 DNA: TGTGCCAGCAGCTTACAGGGGAGGGCTGAAGCTTTCTTT. The chain uses TRBV7-6 and TRBJ1-1, with D perhaps matching TRBD1 (6 bases). CDR3 size: 13 residues. From germline, CDR1 is SGHVS and CDR2 FNYEAQ. The V end was cut by 2 bases, the J end by 6 bases, with 10 bases between.